This record concerns one T cell receptor beta chain sequence. The data were obtained in a study of blood T cell repertoires in COVID-19. As for the study in general: COVID-19 samples collected from the United States, Italy and Spain covered acute and convalescent phases. Nucleic acid was either cDNA or gDNA, and it came from T cells, B-cell-depleted T cells, or PBMCs.

Sequenced by immunoSEQ multiplex PCR; TCRdb stores in-frame clones only, minus some. This table holds 330,000 or so clones, about 87% found once. Germline lookup yields CDR1 LGHDT and CDR2 YNNKEL (reference sequence). The germline V and J ends were trimmed by 2 bases and 6 bases, with 14 bases remaining between them. This CDR3 comprises 15 residues. The sample comprised peripheral blood. J is TRBJ1-5 and V is TRBV3-1 (or the pseudogene TRBV3-2); possible D gene TRBD1, 6 bases. The TCR sequence derives from a man aged 25 to 40 with COVID-19, enrolled during active disease. CDR3 DNA sequence: TGTGCCAGCAGCCAAAGAGCGGGGGGCGGTCAGCCCCAGCATTTT. This codes for CASSQRAGGGQPQHF.